The next 29 T cell receptor beta chains were all read from a single sample in a study of response to subunit inactivated influenza vaccine. TCRdb re-derived calls from the RT-PCR reads in MiXCR, one entry per CDR3 protein. This sample has about 650,000 distinct CDR3 sequences, with around a sixth found just once. Material: PBMCs from blood, obtained approximately 13 days after vaccination. These receptors came from a man aged 50 to 59 who received an inactivated influenza vaccine.

The sample holds many counts of this clonotype. This chain uses TRBV19 with TRBJ1-5; D call uncertain. This CDR3 is 12 amino acids long. Germline-derived CDR1 and CDR2 are LNHDA and SQIVND (reference sequence). With 10 bases removed from V and 7 bases from J, the gap between germline ends came to 14 bases. The CDR3 reads CATRRHPQPQHF. CDR3 in DNA: TGTGCCACCCGCCGACATCCACAGCCCCAGCATTTT.

This clonotype was detected ten times or more. V gene TRBV20-1 combines with J gene TRBJ2-1; D not resolved. V was clipped by 3 bases and J by 3 bases, with 3 bases between them. CDR1 is DFQATT, CDR2 SNEGSKA, per germline (reference sequence). The CDR3 sequence is 11 residues long. The CDR3 region has the DNA TGCAGTGCTAGTAGCTACAATGAGCAGTTCTTC. This gives the protein CSASSYNEQFF.

The chain recombines TRBV3-1 with TRBJ1-6; tentatively, D is TRBD1 (5 bases). The germline V gene encodes CDR1 LGHDT and CDR2 YNNKEL (reference sequence). The V end lost 8 bases, the J end lost 11 bases, and 16 bases lay between the germline ends. The CDR3 has 13 residues. The CDR3 coding sequence is TGTGCCAGCGGGACCGGAGGGACGGCACCCCTCCACTTT. Its protein product is CASGTGGTAPLHF.

This clonotype was counted a few times. The CDR3 reads CASSQRETGPNSPLHF. The CDR3 region has the DNA TGCGCCAGCAGCCAGAGGGAGACAGGGCCGAATTCACCCCTCCACTTT. V usage is TRBV4-3 and J usage is TRBJ1-6, with 7 nucleotides matching TRBD1. Losses at the gene ends were 3 bases for V and 7 bases for J; bases not matched to a gene: 9. The CDR3 sequence is 16 residues long. Germline CDR1 and CDR2: LGHNA and YSLEER.

V and J are TRBV9 and TRBJ2-6; 9 nucleotides agree with TRBD1. Looked up from germline, CDR1 is SGDLS and CDR2 is YYNGEE. This CDR3 is 16 amino acids long. V lost 4 bases to trimming and J lost 2 bases; unmatched junction nucleotides: 4. CDR3 amino acids: CASSTRQGAGANVLTF. DNA for the CDR3: TGTGCCAGCAGCACGAGACAGGGGGCTGGGGCCAACGTCCTGACTTTC.

This clonotype was found many times. The chain has TRBV15 and TRBJ2-3; D is ambiguous. This CDR3 has 12 amino acids. CDR1 and CDR2 (germline): LNHNV, YYDKDF (reference sequence). The V and J ends lost 0 bases and 6 bases respectively, with 4 bases between them. CDR3 in amino acids: CATSRDVDTQYF. CDR3 nucleotides: TGTGCCACCAGCAGAGATGTTGATACGCAGTATTTT.

This clonotype was found a few times. The chain links TRBV12-3 or TRBV12-4 to TRBJ2-2, with 10 bases identical to TRBD2. This CDR3 contains 15 residues. The V gene end was trimmed by 6 bases and the J gene end by 4 bases; junction bases not matched to a gene: 5. The CDR3 DNA reads as TGTGCCAGCAGATCTAGCGGGGGAGTCACCGGGGAGCTGTTTTTT. Its translation: CASRSSGGVTGELFF.

The chain carries TRBV2 and TRBJ1-1; a possible D gene is TRBD1 (5 bases). There are 16 residues in the CDR3. Trimming cost V 7 bases and J 5 bases, with 23 bases left between them. Germline V gives CDR1 SNHLY, CDR2 FYNNEI. The CDR3 here is CASTMTAWGLNTEAFF. The CDR3 DNA is TGTGCCAGCACCATGACAGCCTGGGGATTAAATACTGAAGCTTTCTTT.

The rearrangement joins TRBV10-3 to TRBJ2-2, with 7 bases that match TRBD1. CDR1 ENHRY and CDR2 SYGVKD come from the germline V gene. The CDR3 loop spans 14 amino acids. Trimming removed 8 bases from V and 1 base from J; junction bases left unmatched: 4. The chain's CDR3 is CAIETGLNTGELFF. In nucleotides, the CDR3 is TGTGCCATCGAGACAGGGCTGAACACCGGGGAGCTGTTTTTT.

This clonotype was observed a few times. The chain is built from TRBV28 and TRBJ2-7, with 12 bases lining up with TRBD1. The CDR3 has 15 residues. The V gene end was trimmed by 5 bases and the J gene end by 5 bases; junction bases not matched to a gene: 7. In germline, CDR1 is MDHEN, CDR2 SYDVKM. The CDR3: CASSAGTGGMNEQYF. DNA for the CDR3: TGTGCCAGCAGTGCCGGGACAGGGGGCATGAACGAGCAGTACTTC.

This chain joins TRBV5-6 and TRBJ2-1; 9 positions match TRBD1. Germline V CDR1 and CDR2: SGHDT, YYEEEE. This CDR3 contains 19 residues. The V segment lost 4 bases and the J segment 3 bases; nucleotides outside the gene matches: 17. CDR3 in DNA: TGTGCCAGCAGCAAAACAAAAATCACAGGGGGCGCAATCTACAATGAGCAGTTCTTC. It is translated as CASSKTKITGGAIYNEQFF.

This clonotype was seen only a few times. This chain uses TRBV12-3 or TRBV12-4 with TRBJ2-1; D remains ambiguous. The ends were cut back, 6 bases at V and 7 bases at J, with 7 bases in the middle. CDR3 length: 11 residues. The CDR3 bases are TGTGCCAGCAGGCAACGAAATGAGCAGTTCTTC. It encodes CASRQRNEQFF.

The V gene is TRBV29-1, the J gene TRBJ2-6; D unclear. The CDR3 is 16 residues long. Germline V lookup: CDR1 SQVTM, CDR2 ANQGSEA. The ends were cut back, 8 bases at V and 4 bases at J, with 21 bases in the middle. Written as DNA, the CDR3 is TGCAGCCCACCGGCCGCTGCCCGGTACGGGGCCAACGTCCTGACTTTC. Amino acid sequence: CSPPAAARYGANVLTF.

Only a few counts were recorded for this clonotype. The chain employs TRBV13 and TRBJ2-1; D may be TRBD2 (7 bases). The CDR3 runs 22 residues. Germline lookup yields CDR1 PRHDT and CDR2 FYEKMQ (reference sequence). Trimming took off 4 bases at V and 12 bases at J, with 43 bases between the two ends. CDR3 in DNA: TGTGCCAGCAGCTCGGTGCGGGGGACCGCGAAGGTGGGGGCAGCCCTTGGGTGGGGGCAGTTCTTC. It specifies CASSSVRGTAKVGAALGWGQFF.

This clonotype was counted between two and nine times. The gene calls are TRBV7-2 and TRBJ2-5; the D gene is possibly TRBD2 (6 bases). The ends were cut back, 1 base at V and 4 bases at J, with 16 bases in the middle. This CDR3 is 16 amino acids long. CDR1 is SGHTA, CDR2 FQGNSA, per germline. CDR3 sequence: CASSLGPGEGGETQYF. The CDR3 nucleotides are TGTGCCAGCAGCTTAGGTCCGGGGGAAGGAGGAGAGACCCAGTACTTC.

This clonotype was seen only a few times. The rearrangement joins TRBV6-2 or TRBV6-3 to TRBJ2-1; TRBD2 aligns across 9 bases. The J segment lost 0 bases and the V segment lost 6 bases, leaving 3 bases of the junction unmatched. There are 15 residues in the CDR3. Germline lookup yields CDR1 MNHEY and CDR2 SVGEGT. The CDR3 here is CASRSGGPSYNEQFF. Written as DNA, the CDR3 is TGTGCCAGCAGGAGCGGGGGGCCCTCCTACAATGAGCAGTTCTTC.

The chain is built from TRBV7-2 and TRBJ1-2; 7 nucleotides match TRBD1. Germline trimming cut 5 bases from V and 4 bases from J; bases unmatched to any gene: 13. CDR3 size: 16 residues. Germline CDR1 and CDR2: SGHTA and FQGNSA. Here the CDR3 DNA reads TGTGCCAGCAGCCCCCCGGAGGGGGCGCTGAGCTATGGCTACACCTTC. It translates to CASSPPEGALSYGYTF.

This clonotype occurred many times. The chain links TRBV5-1 to TRBJ1-1, with D possibly matching TRBD1 (5 bases). V dropped 5 bases and J dropped 3 bases, with 5 bases sitting between them. In germline, CDR1 is SGHRS, CDR2 YFSETQ. The CDR3 runs 11 residues. The CDR3 nucleotides are TGCGCCAGCAGGGGGGACACTGAAGCTTTCTTT. It encodes CASRGDTEAFF. The complete variable domain, with remaining parts taken from reference TRBV5-1 and TRBJ1-1, reads KAGVTQTPRYLIKTRGQQVTLSCSPISGHRSVSWYQQTPGQGLQFLFEYFSETQRNKGNFPGRFSGRQFSNSRSEMNVSTLELGDSALYLCASRGDTEAFFGQGTRLTVV.

This clonotype was recorded a few times. The genes are TRBV4-3 and TRBJ2-7; D is possibly TRBD2 (5 bases). V was cut by 1 base and J by 2 bases, with 12 bases left in between. The CDR3 runs 15 residues. Germline values: CDR1 LGHNA, CDR2 YSLEER. The CDR3 region is CASSQGHTGTYEQYF. The DNA for the CDR3 is TGCGCCAGCAGCCAAGGGCACACGGGGACCTACGAGCAGTACTTC.

The chain combines TRBV6-2 or TRBV6-3 with TRBJ2-7; TRBD1 matches 8 bases. Germline V CDR1 and CDR2: MNHEY, SVGEGT. The CDR3 spans 13 residues. The trim removed 6 bases at V and 3 bases at J, leaving 4 bases unmatched. CDR3 in DNA: TGTGCCAGCAGACAGGGACAGGTCTACGAGCAGTACTTC. It translates to CASRQGQVYEQYF.

This clonotype was found a few times. The chain recombines TRBV20-1 with TRBJ2-1; a possible D gene is TRBD2 (6 bases). V was shortened by 3 bases and J by 5 bases, with 14 bases between the two germline ends. CDR3 length: 14 amino acids. Germline V lookup: CDR1 DFQATT, CDR2 SNEGSKA (reference sequence). CDR3 sequence: CSASRQGGDNEQFF. In DNA form, the CDR3 reads TGCAGTGCTAGTCGCCAAGGAGGGGACAATGAGCAGTTCTTC.

This clonotype occurred many times. At one boundary the junction diverges from the germline segment, which might be a read error. For the CDR3, the DNA is TGTGCCAGCAGTACCACAGGGAACACCGGGGAGCTGTTTTTT. This encodes CASSTTGNTGELFF. This chain uses TRBV19 with TRBJ2-2, with D possibly TRBD1 on 5 matching bases. Germline V gene data show CDR1 as LNHDA and CDR2 as SQIVND (reference sequence). The CDR3 consists of 14 residues.

This CDR3 reads CASSWALAGAQETQYF. As DNA, the CDR3 is TGTGCCAGCAGCTGGGCACTAGCGGGAGCGCAAGAGACCCAGTACTTC. The chain joins TRBV5-6 to TRBJ2-5; 11 bases line up with TRBD2. The CDR3 length is 16 residues. V gave up 3 bases and J gave up 2 bases; unmatched junction bases: 6. In germline, CDR1 is SGHDT, CDR2 YYEEEE.

This rearrangement joins TRBV2 to TRBJ2-7; the D gene could be TRBD1 or TRBD2 (7 bases each). This CDR3 has 15 amino acids. The germline V gene encodes CDR1 SNHLY and CDR2 FYNNEI. Between the trimmed V and J ends, which lost 7 bases and 2 bases, there was a span of 18 bases. The CDR3 region has the DNA TGTGCCAGCACCCTACCAGGGGGGGCAACCTACGAGCAGTACTTC. Translation: CASTLPGGATYEQYF.

This clonotype appeared a few times. The gene calls are TRBV4-3 and TRBJ2-5; 11 bases are shared with TRBD1. J lost 5 bases, V lost 4 bases, and 3 bases had no gene match. Germline V gene sequence: CDR1 LGHNA, CDR2 YSLEER. The CDR3 sequence is 14 residues long. In nucleotides, the CDR3 is TGCGCCAGCAGCCGGGACAGGGGGTACGAGACCCAGTACTTC. The encoded protein is CASSRDRGYETQYF.

This clonotype was observed a handful of times. The chain links TRBV12-3 or TRBV12-4 to TRBJ2-2; no clear D. Trimming removed 6 bases from V and 1 base from J, with 9 bases in between. The CDR3 sequence is 14 residues long. CDR3 region: CASRGSLNTGELFF. CDR3 bases: TGTGCCAGCAGGGGCAGTTTGAACACCGGGGAGCTGTTTTTT.

This clonotype was observed many times. This rearrangement joins TRBV6-1 to TRBJ1-6, with 8 bases aligning to TRBD1. Germline V gene sequence: CDR1 MNHNS, CDR2 SASEGT. J gave up 6 bases and V 6 bases, and 7 bases lay outside the gene matches. This CDR3 has 15 amino acids. The CDR3 DNA follows: TGTGCCAGCAGGGAACAGGGGGGAGTTAATTCACCCCTCCACTTT. This sequence encodes CASREQGGVNSPLHF.

The V gene is TRBV7-3, the J gene TRBJ2-1, with D perhaps assigned TRBD1 or TRBD2 (6 bases each). V was trimmed by 5 bases and J by 0 bases, leaving 17 bases between them. This CDR3 is built from 17 residues. CDR1 and CDR2 from the germline V gene are SGHTA and FQGTGA. The CDR3 sequence is CASSRGASLGSYNEQFF. The DNA of the CDR3 is TGTGCCAGCAGCAGGGGGGCTAGCTTGGGCTCCTACAATGAGCAGTTCTTC.

This clonotype was found a few times. The rearrangement links TRBV12-3 or TRBV12-4 to TRBJ1-1; D remains ambiguous. CDR3 length: 13 amino acids. The V end was cut by 7 bases, the J end by 1 base, with 10 bases between. CDR3 loop: CASTWTENTEAFF. CDR3 in DNA: TGTGCCAGCACCTGGACGGAGAACACTGAAGCTTTCTTT.